The text below deals with one T cell receptor beta chain. Its target is unknown. Germline V CDR1 and CDR2: GTSNPN, SVGIG (reference sequence). The ends were cut back, 0 bases at V and 5 bases at J, with 10 bases in the middle. CDR3 length: 14 amino acids. Treatment reported: oral pan-JAK inhibitor, 5-10 mg twice daily. Samples from alopecia areata patients were lesional scalp punch biopsies and peripheral blood. RNA, once extracted, was reverse transcribed into cDNA for use as the sequencing template. Generated by immunoSEQ multiplex PCR, the TCRdb table keeps only in-frame clones and is missing some. Among 100,000 to 150,000 clones listed, about 59% were seen once. The data derive from a study of CD8+ T cells in alopecia areata. Overall study context: Each day, treated patients took oral tofacitinib twice, at 5 to 10 mg per dose.

Study-wide points: Compared with normal scalp, lesional scalp had higher clonality and more expanded CD8+ clones.

This specimen was CD4+ T cells sorted from blood, taken at week 4, from a patient treated with tofacitinib. The clonotype comes from a human donor with alopecia areata. V gene TRBV30 combines with J gene TRBJ1-4; no reliable D call. The CDR3, as DNA: TGTGCCTGGAGTGTACTTCGCCCGAATGAAAAACTGTTTTTT. Translation gives CAWSVLRPNEKLFF.